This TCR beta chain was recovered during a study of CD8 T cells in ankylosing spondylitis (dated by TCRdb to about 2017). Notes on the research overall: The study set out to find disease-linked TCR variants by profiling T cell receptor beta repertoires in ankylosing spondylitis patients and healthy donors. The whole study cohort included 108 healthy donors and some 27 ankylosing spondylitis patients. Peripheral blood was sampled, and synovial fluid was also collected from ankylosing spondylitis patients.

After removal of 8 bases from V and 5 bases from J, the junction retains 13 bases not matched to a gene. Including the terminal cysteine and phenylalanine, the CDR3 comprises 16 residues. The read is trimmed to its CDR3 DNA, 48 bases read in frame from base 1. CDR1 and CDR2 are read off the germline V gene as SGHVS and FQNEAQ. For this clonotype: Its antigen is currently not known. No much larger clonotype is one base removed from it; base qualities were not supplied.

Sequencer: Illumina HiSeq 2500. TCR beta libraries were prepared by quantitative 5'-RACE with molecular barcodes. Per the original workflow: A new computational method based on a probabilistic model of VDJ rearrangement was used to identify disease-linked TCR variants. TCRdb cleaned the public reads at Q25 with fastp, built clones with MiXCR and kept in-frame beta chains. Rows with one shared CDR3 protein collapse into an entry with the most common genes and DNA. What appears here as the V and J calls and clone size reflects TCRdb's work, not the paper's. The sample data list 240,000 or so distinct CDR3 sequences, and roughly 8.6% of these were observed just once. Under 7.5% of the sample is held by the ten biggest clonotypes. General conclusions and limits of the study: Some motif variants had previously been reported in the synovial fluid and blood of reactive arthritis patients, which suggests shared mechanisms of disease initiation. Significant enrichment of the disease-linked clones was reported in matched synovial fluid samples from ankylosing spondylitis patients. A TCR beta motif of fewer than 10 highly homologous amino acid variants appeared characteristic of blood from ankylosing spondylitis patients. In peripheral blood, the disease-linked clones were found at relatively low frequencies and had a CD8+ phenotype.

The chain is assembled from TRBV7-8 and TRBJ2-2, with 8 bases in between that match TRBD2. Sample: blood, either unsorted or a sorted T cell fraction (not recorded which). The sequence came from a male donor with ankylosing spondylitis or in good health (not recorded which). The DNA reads TGTGCCAGCGGATCCGTCGGGGGGGGATGGACCGGGGAGCTGTTTTTT. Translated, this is CASGSVGGGWTGELFF.